Listed below are T cell receptor beta chains from one sample, sequenced in a study of T cell responses to AZD1222 COVID-19 vaccine. The assay was immunoSEQ multiplex PCR, and TCRdb's table has in-frame clones only and misses some. The table has about 39,000 clones, roughly 85% seen once. This specimen consisted of peripheral blood, obtained 28 days after the second dose of the MenACWY control vaccine. The receptor set was obtained from an adult who received the MenACWY meningococcal vaccine as a control. CDR3s leave out the opening cysteine and the closing phenylalanine or tryptophan.

v_call	cdr3_aa
TRBV5-1	ASSLRQGAFTMNTEAF
TRBV7-2	ASSLQPRSYNEQF
TRBV21-1	ASSPPDDRGETGELF
TRBV28	ASSGGAIPTRGEQY
TRBV15	ATSRRPVARAPEQF
TRBV28	ASSSYRDRGGFGYT
TRBV4-2	ASSQEITPSGNTIY
TRBV7-9	ASSSLGQGRETQY
TRBV15	ATSRDGGTTDADTQY
TRBV7-9	ASSLGQGSSPLH
TRBV10-3	AISPTGSSYNEQF
TRBV28	ASSTDRGYT
TRBV19	ASKRTGGNSNQPQH
TRBV15	ATSRGLAGARPYNEQF
TRBV19	ASSIVGEWDTQY
TRBV19	ASRDTSNQPQH